The T cell receptor (beta chain) under discussion was sequenced for a study of blood T cells in healthy people across ages. This clonotype was observed a few times. Its antigen is not known. Study results and limitations: TCR beta diversity per million T cells fell roughly linearly with age. Calculation of diversity from one million T cells yielded estimates considered to be underestimates.

PCR was performed a second time for roughly 7 to 12 cycles using a sample-barcoded 5' primer and a J-beta primer mix. Using its own MiXCR run on the 5' RACE reads, TCRdb lists one record per CDR3 protein. This sample has 700,000 or so distinct CDR3 sequences, with about a fifth found just once. CDR1 is MNHEY and CDR2 is SVGAGI in the germline V gene. The CDR3 covers 14 residues. Trimming cost V 6 bases and J 4 bases, with 12 bases left between them. This receptor was taken from a man between 65 and 85 years old in good health. The chain uses TRBV6-5 and TRBJ1-4; no definite D call. Sequencing was carried out using blood. CDR3 protein: CASRSQVYNEKLFF. CDR3 DNA sequence: TGTGCCAGCAGGTCTCAGGTCTATAATGAAAAACTGTTTTTT.